This T cell receptor (beta chain) was captured by sequencing in a study of long-term antiretroviral therapy in people with HIV. General study points: Clones expanded before ART dominated the repertoire at all time points. Despite increasing after ART, diversity remained lower than that of transplant donor controls.

After removal of 6 bases from V and 4 bases from J, the junction contained 3 bases not matched to a gene. The CDR3 loop spans 14 amino acids. Germline lookup yields CDR1 SNHLY and CDR2 FYNNEI. With regard to this clone: Antigen specificity is unknown.

Every sample had roughly 1-11 million cryopreserved PBMC in it before DNA extraction. Survey-level immunoSEQ v3.0 assays were run. Sequencing targeted about 40,000-55,000 T-cell genomes per sample. TCRdb's table, derived via immunoSEQ multiplex PCR, lists solely in-frame clones and lacks some. The sample contains approximately 25,000 clones, 80% to 90% of which appear only once. The chain joins TRBV2 to TRBJ1-6, with 7 positions matching TRBD1. The sequence was obtained from a man aged 45-60 years with HIV. The sequences come from unsorted PBMCs, collected 1.2 years after starting antiretroviral therapy. CDR3 protein: CASSGTDYNSPLHF. The CDR3 bases are TGTGCCAGCAGCGGGACAGATTATAATTCACCCCTCCACTTT.